The 32 T cell receptor beta chains listed next were all sequenced from one sample in a study of glioma-infiltrating T cells (dated by TCRdb to about 2016). The sequencer listed for this sample is Illumina MiSeq. The iRepertoire nested amplicon-rescue multiplex PCR (arm-PCR) platform was used to amplify TCR alpha and beta CDR3 regions from RNA. TCRdb reanalyzed the raw reads on its own, using fastp at Q25 for trimming and MiXCR for clone calling, and kept in-frame beta chains. Under each unique CDR3 protein, matching rows form one entry showing the most common genes and DNA. A total of about 5,800 distinct CDR3 sequences appear in this sample, over 25% of them only once. The biggest ten clones account for less than 15% of the sample. Sequenced input: glioma tissue, nonneoplastic brain tissue, or PBMCs (not recorded which). The receptors stem from a human donor with low-grade glioma or glioblastoma, undergoing nonglioma brain surgery, or in good health (not recorded which).

This clonotype was recorded at least ten times. The chain has TRBV7-8 and TRBJ2-3, with TRBD1 identical over 8 bases. CDR1 and CDR2 from the germline V gene are SGHVS and FQNEAQ. After removal of 5 bases from V and 4 bases from J, the junction contained 2 bases not matched to a gene. This CDR3 contains 13 residues. The CDR3 region has the DNA TGTGCCAGCAGCACGGGACAGGCAGATACGCAGTATTTT. Protein product: CASSTGQADTQYF. The whole variable domain, filled in from reference TRBV7-8 and TRBJ2-3, reads GAGVSQSPRYKVAKRGQDVALRCDPISGHVSLFWYQQALGQGPEFLTYFQNEAQLDKSGLPSDRFFAERPEGSVSTLKIQRTQQEDSAVYLCASSTGQADTQYFGPGTRLTVL.

The rearrangement links TRBV7-2 to TRBJ1-5; D possibly corresponds to TRBD1 (6 bases). The CDR3 totals 16 residues. Germline V gene lookup returns CDR1 SGHTA and CDR2 FQGNSA. Trimming removed 8 bases from V and 0 bases from J, with 17 bases in between. CDR3 residues: CASRGRGSLSNQPQHF. The DNA for the CDR3 is TGTGCCAGCCGCGGCAGGGGCTCCCTTAGCAATCAGCCCCAGCATTTT. The full variable domain, with the rest looked up from reference TRBV7-2 and TRBJ1-5, is GAGVSQSPSNKVTEKGKDVELRCDPISGHTALYWYRQSLGQGLEFLIYFQGNSAPDKSGLPSDRFSAERTGGSVSTLTIQRTQQEDSAVYLCASRGRGSLSNQPQHFGDGTRLSIL.

Judged by abundance, this clonotype is medium-sized. V and J are TRBV7-2 and TRBJ1-6, with no clear D. CDR3 length: 12 amino acids. Per the germline V gene, CDR1 is SGHTA and CDR2 is FQGNSA. Trimming shortened V by 5 bases and J by 14 bases, and 13 bases separated the two germline ends. The CDR3 coding sequence is TGTGCCAGCAGCAATCGGGGTTTATCCCTCCACTTT. This encodes CASSNRGLSLHF.

This clonotype is judged large (0.1 to 1%). This rearrangement joins TRBV28 to TRBJ2-5; tentative D call: TRBD1 (6 bases). CDR3 length: 13 amino acids. Deletions cut 6 bases from V and 2 bases from J, with 10 bases between. The germline gives CDR1 MDHEN, CDR2 SYDVKM. For the CDR3, the DNA is TGTGCCAGCAGAACCGGGACACAAGAGACCCAGTACTTC. Protein product: CASRTGTQETQYF.

The sample holds many counts of this clonotype. The chain uses TRBV19 and TRBJ2-1; 8 nucleotides match TRBD2. Looked up from germline, CDR1 is LNHDA and CDR2 is SQIVND (reference sequence). There are 15 residues in the CDR3. J was trimmed by 5 bases and V by 6 bases; bases with no gene match: 9. The CDR3 nucleotides read TGTGCCAGTAGCCGACAGCGGGAGCTAAACAATGAGCAGTTCTTC. Translation: CASSRQRELNNEQFF.

This clonotype was counted at least ten times. The J gene is TRBJ2-7, the V gene TRBV5-1; 10 nucleotides align to TRBD1. The CDR3 contains 15 residues. Germline assignment: CDR1 SGHRS and CDR2 YFSETQ. Trimming at V came to 4 bases and at J to 3 bases, leaving 7 bases not matched to a gene. CDR3 in amino acids: CASSKTGGDNYEQYF. As DNA, the CDR3 is TGCGCCAGCAGCAAGACAGGGGGCGATAACTACGAGCAGTACTTC.

Sample share makes this clonotype medium-sized. This chain connects TRBV20-1 to TRBJ2-5, with 7 positions matching TRBD2. Germline loops: CDR1 DFQATT, CDR2 SNEGSKA (reference sequence). This CDR3 contains 14 residues. Trimming at V came to 5 bases and at J to 2 bases, leaving 8 bases not matched to a gene. The CDR3 is CSASYPSGQETQYF. CDR3 nucleotides: TGCAGTGCTTCCTACCCTAGCGGACAAGAGACCCAGTACTTC.

Many counts were recorded for this clonotype. The CDR3 spells CASSPGPGDTQYF. DNA for the CDR3: TGTGCCAGCTCACCCGGACCGGGGGATACGCAGTATTTT. This rearrangement joins TRBV18 to TRBJ2-3; D may be TRBD2 (5 bases). Trimming left V 3 bases short and J 6 bases short, with 10 bases between. There are 13 residues in the CDR3. Germline loops: CDR1 KGHSH, CDR2 LQKENI. Full variable domain (rest looked up from reference TRBV18 and TRBJ2-3): NAGVMQNPRHLVRRRGQEARLRCSPMKGHSHVYWYRQLPEEGLKFMVYLQKENIIDESGMPKERFSAEFPKEGPSILRIQQVVRGDSAAYFCASSPGPGDTQYFGPGTRLTVL.

By sample fraction, this clonotype is medium-sized. The rearrangement uses TRBV6-6 and TRBJ1-2; 7 bases are shared with TRBD1. The CDR3 length is 15 residues. CDR1 and CDR2 from the germline V gene are MNHNY and SVGAGI (reference sequence). The ends lost 0 bases at V and 4 bases at J; junction bases unmatched: 5. The CDR3 DNA sequence: TGTGCCAGCAGTTACTCGAGAGGGGGCGGCTATGGCTACACCTTC. Translated: CASSYSRGGGYGYTF.

This clonotype has at least ten counts. This sequence joins TRBV19 and TRBJ1-1; D remains ambiguous. There are 13 residues in the CDR3. CDR1 is LNHDA, CDR2 SQIVND, per germline (reference sequence). V lost 10 bases to trimming and J lost 5 bases, with 17 bases between them. CDR3 DNA: TGTGCCACACAAACAACCCTGAGAACTGAAGCTTTCTTT. Amino acids: CATQTTLRTEAFF.

This clonotype is judged medium-sized. The chain employs TRBV25-1 and TRBJ2-1; tentative D call: TRBD2 (6 bases). CDR1 MGHDK and CDR2 SYGVNS come from the germline V gene. V lost 6 bases to trimming and J lost 3 bases, with 15 bases between them. The CDR3 covers 15 residues. For the CDR3, the DNA is TGTGCCAGCAGCCACCCAGGAGGGCGCTACAATGAGCAGTTCTTC. It specifies CASSHPGGRYNEQFF.

This clonotype was found many times. The gene calls are TRBV5-1 and TRBJ2-7, with 12 bases matching TRBD2. This CDR3 spans 19 amino acids. Germline loops: CDR1 SGHRS, CDR2 YFSETQ. V shed 4 bases and J 4 bases; nucleotides not matched to a gene: 18. The CDR3 is CASSQTGLAGLKRQYEQYF. CDR3 DNA sequence: TGCGCCAGCAGCCAGACGGGACTAGCGGGCCTCAAAAGGCAATACGAGCAGTACTTC.

The table lists this clonotype with many counts. The V gene is TRBV12-3 or TRBV12-4, the J gene TRBJ2-5; D unclear. The CDR3 covers 12 residues. V was clipped by 6 bases and J by 4 bases, with 9 bases between them. The CDR3 coding sequence is TGTGCCAGCAGCGGACGGAGAGAGACCCAGTACTTC. Its protein product is CASSGRRETQYF.

This clonotype is medium-sized. The chain is built from TRBV12-3 or TRBV12-4 and TRBJ2-5, with a weak D call TRBD2 (5 bases). The CDR3 is 14 amino acids. Deletions cut 6 bases from V and 5 bases from J, with 16 bases between. The CDR3 here is CASSPGLTGETQYF. CDR3 nucleotides: TGTGCCAGCAGCCCGGGCCTAACGGGGGAGACCCAGTACTTC.

This clonotype was recorded only once. Here the CDR3 omits its conserved ending phenylalanine or tryptophan, so a read error is the likely source. The DNA is omitted, as the CDR3 cannot be located on it reliably, and the CDR3 follows TCRdb's listing. V gene TRBV25-1 combines with J gene TRBJ2-5. The germline gives CDR1 MGHDK, CDR2 SYGVNS. The CDR3 length is 13 residues, termini included. The CDR3 sequence is CVSNSQIQETQYL.

Concerning this clonotype: The junction departs from the called germline gene at one end, perhaps through a read error. The V and J genes are TRBV6-5 and TRBJ1-5; no firm D call. Germline CDR1 and CDR2: MNHEY and SVGAGI. This CDR3 spans 14 amino acids. Here the CDR3 reads CASILRGHHQPPPF. The CDR3 region has the DNA TGTGCCAGCATTTTAAGAGGGCACCATCAGCCCCCGCCTTTT.

In this sample, this clonotype turned up many times. The chain couples TRBV28 to TRBJ2-7; no firm D call. Trimming removed 6 bases from V and 2 bases from J, with 17 bases in between. This CDR3 region has 15 residues. Germline V gives CDR1 MDHEN, CDR2 SYDVKM. CDR3 loop: CASRGSAVNTYEQYF. The CDR3 DNA is TGTGCCAGCAGGGGCTCCGCCGTCAACACCTACGAGCAGTACTTC.

This clonotype came up a few times. Its ends do not fully match the called genes, so a read error is possible. V is TRBV19 and J is TRBJ1-3; possible D gene TRBD1, 5 bases. This CDR3 is built from 14 residues. Looked up from germline, CDR1 is LNHDA and CDR2 is SQIVND (reference sequence). The CDR3 nucleotides read TGTGTCAGTGGGACCGGGACGTATGGAAACACCATATATTTT. This gives the protein CVSGTGTYGNTIYF.

The V and J genes are TRBV28 and TRBJ2-1; D is undetermined. Trimming took off 11 bases at V and 12 bases at J, with 20 bases between the two ends. Germline V CDR1 and CDR2: MDHEN, SYDVKM. This CDR3 spans 12 amino acids. The CDR3 DNA reads TGTGCCCTCAGTCGCTCCTCCACTGCGCAGTTCTTC. This encodes CALSRSSTAQFF.

This clonotype was observed at least ten times. The V and J genes are TRBV19 and TRBJ2-3; D remains unclear. Germline V gene lookup returns CDR1 LNHDA and CDR2 SQIVND (reference sequence). The CDR3 covers 13 residues. V was clipped by 2 bases and J by 1 base, with 4 bases between them. The CDR3 is CASSIQGTDTQYF. The CDR3 DNA reads as TGTGCCAGTAGTATACAAGGCACAGATACGCAGTATTTT.

This clonotype was counted at least ten times. J is TRBJ2-7 and V is TRBV3-1; D is tentatively TRBD1 or TRBD2 (5 bases each). CDR1 LGHDT and CDR2 YNNKEL come from the germline V gene (reference sequence). There are 15 residues in the CDR3. Trimming cost V 1 base and J 5 bases, with 15 bases left between them. The CDR3 sequence: CASSQGEGRGHEQYF. CDR3 bases: TGTGCCAGCAGCCAAGGTGAGGGGCGCGGCCACGAGCAGTACTTC.

This clonotype showed up many times. The gene calls are TRBV4-3 and TRBJ2-3; 8 positions match TRBD2. The germline gives CDR1 LGHNA, CDR2 YSLEER. V lost 1 base to trimming and J lost 1 base; unmatched junction nucleotides: 13. This CDR3 is built from 19 residues. The CDR3 sequence: CASSQGIMWREDRTDTQYF. CDR3 DNA sequence: TGCGCCAGCAGCCAAGGAATTATGTGGCGGGAGGATCGCACAGATACGCAGTATTTT.

V usage is TRBV4-1 and J usage is TRBJ2-1; TRBD2 is a possible D gene (6 bases). CDR1 is MGHRA, CDR2 YSYEKL, per germline. This CDR3 has 14 amino acids. The V and J ends lost 5 bases and 5 bases respectively, with 13 bases between them. The CDR3 loop is CASSNVGTDNEQFF. The CDR3 DNA reads as TGCGCCAGCAGCAACGTAGGGACTGACAATGAGCAGTTCTTC.

On this clonotype: An end of the junction differs from the germline gene, which may be a read error. V gene TRBV6-1 combines with J gene TRBJ1-6; D is unresolved. The germline V gene has CDR1 MNHNS and CDR2 SASEGT. This CDR3 comprises 14 residues. CDR3 in amino acids: CASTQDSYNSPRNW. CDR3 bases: TGTGCCAGCACCCAGGACTCCTATAATTCACCCCGAAACTGG.

By proportion, this clonotype is medium-sized. V gene TRBV27 combines with J gene TRBJ2-5; 7 nucleotides line up with TRBD1. Losses at the gene ends were 4 bases for V and 1 base for J; bases not matched to a gene: 6. The CDR3 runs to 15 residues. Germline-derived CDR1 and CDR2 are MNHEY and SMNVEV (reference sequence). For the CDR3, the DNA is TGTGCCAGCAGTTCATTGGGACAGCCCCAAGAGACCCAGTACTTC. Translation: CASSSLGQPQETQYF.

Ten or more counts support this clonotype. This chain joins TRBV6-2 or TRBV6-3 and TRBJ2-2; D unclear. Per the germline V gene, CDR1 is MNHEY and CDR2 is SVGEGT. The CDR3 is 16 amino acids. V was clipped by 2 bases and J by 1 base, with 11 bases between them. This CDR3 reads CASSYVHIKNTGELFF. CDR3 coding DNA: TGTGCCAGCAGTTACGTCCACATTAAGAACACCGGGGAGCTGTTTTTT.

In regard to this clonotype: The CDR3 carries no conserved terminal phenylalanine or tryptophan, so it likely arises from a read error. No DNA is shown, since the ends of the CDR3 on it are uncertain; the CDR3 is the one TCRdb lists. The chain uses TRBV6-1 and TRBJ1-5; the table calls TRBD1, which could not be checked here. The CDR3 totals 14 residues, both ends included. Germline V gene lookup returns CDR1 MNHNS and CDR2 SASEGT. The CDR3 protein is CASRSGKGNQPQQG.

This clonotype was recorded many times. The chain has TRBV29-1 and TRBJ2-1; TRBD2 might be the D (5 bases). The V and J ends lost 4 bases and 1 base respectively, with 8 bases between them. This CDR3 comprises 13 residues. Germline assignment: CDR1 SQVTM and CDR2 ANQGSEA. DNA for the CDR3: TGCAGCGTTGGAGTAGCGTCCTACAATGAGCAGTTCTTC. Its translation is CSVGVASYNEQFF.

This clonotype was seen many times. The chain couples TRBV7-9 to TRBJ2-2; D is possibly TRBD1 (6 bases). The CDR3 extends over 14 amino acids. V lost 4 bases, J lost 5 bases, and 11 bases lay in between. Germline lookup yields CDR1 SEHNR and CDR2 FQNEAQ (reference sequence). The CDR3 loop reads CASSSSQGTGELFF. The CDR3 DNA reads TGTGCCAGCAGCTCTAGCCAGGGGACCGGGGAGCTGTTTTTT.

In its sample, this clonotype is medium-sized. The chain carries TRBV11-2 and TRBJ1-5, with D hard to call. This CDR3 has 13 amino acids. Germline lookup yields CDR1 SGHAT and CDR2 FQNNGV. Trimming took off 1 base at V and 4 bases at J, with 5 bases between the two ends. The CDR3 reads CASSLAGNQPQHF. The CDR3 bases are TGTGCCAGCAGCTTAGCGGGGAATCAGCCCCAGCATTTT.

This clonotype is medium-sized by share. The chain carries TRBV7-6 and TRBJ2-1; D is ambiguous. This CDR3 spans 11 amino acids. V was pared by 3 bases and J by 10 bases, with 7 bases between. The germline gives CDR1 SGHVS, CDR2 FNYEAQ. The chain's CDR3 is CASSLLGEQFF. The CDR3 coding sequence is TGTGCCAGCAGCTTGCTAGGCGAGCAGTTCTTC.

This clonotype has a count of ten or more. The J gene is TRBJ1-3, the V gene TRBV29-1; 8 bases are a match to TRBD1. Trimming cost V 5 bases and J 0 bases; bases outside gene matches: 3. The CDR3 spans 14 residues. Germline V gene lookup returns CDR1 SQVTM and CDR2 ANQGSEA. CDR3 bases: TGCAGCGTTAGGACAGGGCCCTCTGGAAACACCATATATTTT. Its translation: CSVRTGPSGNTIYF.